This record looks at one T cell receptor beta chain sequence and its context. Germline CDR1 is SGDLS and CDR2 is YYNGEE. The CDR3 is 14 amino acids. The sample originates from a study of T cells expressing NK-cell markers. TCRdb reprocessed the 5' RACE reads, with one entry per CDR3 protein and no DNA. This sample contains about half a million distinct CDR3 sequences. Sequencing was done on a sample of blood T cells: a sorted CD56 or NKG2C T cell subset, CD4+ or CD8+ T cells, or bulk PBMC T cells (not recorded which). This clonotype was obtained from a woman aged 50 to 65 in good health. The chain has TRBV9 and TRBJ2-6. CDR3 sequence reads: CASSSINGANVLTF.